The 25 T cell receptor beta chains in this list originate from one sample, sequenced in a study of post-analysis software for immune sequencing data. Study-level findings and limits: TRBV5-6, TRBV5-1 and TRBV20-1 were among four or five TRBV segments more frequent in patients than controls.

These receptors lack a known antigen. Unique molecular identifiers had been added to the TCR beta cDNA libraries. Each CDR3 protein is one row after TCRdb ran MiXCR on the PCR reads. Of some 370,000 distinct CDR3 sequences in the sample, around a third are singletons; the top ten hold 13%. The material sequenced was blood. The origin of the receptors is a girl aged 5-17 years with multiple sclerosis.

The chain links TRBV20-1 to TRBJ1-2; D gene unclear. The CDR3 length is 14 residues. Per the germline V gene, CDR1 is DFQATT and CDR2 is SNEGSKA (reference sequence). Trimming pared 6 bases from V and 0 bases from J, leaving 14 bases between. CDR3: CSADGRQTNYGYTF. The DNA for the CDR3 is TGCAGTGCGGACGGACGGCAAACTAACTATGGCTACACCTTC.

Many counts were recorded for this clonotype. The genes are TRBV29-1 and TRBJ2-1; D is possibly TRBD1 (6 bases). The CDR3 length is 12 residues. V was pared by 7 bases and J by 6 bases, with 13 bases between. Per germline, CDR1 SQVTM and CDR2 ANQGSEA. CDR3: CSGWTEPNEQFF. In DNA, the CDR3 is TGCAGCGGCTGGACAGAGCCCAATGAGCAGTTCTTC.

The V call is TRBV15, the J call TRBJ2-5; no definite D call. The J call may be mistaken, given a closer DNA end match to TRBJ2-7. Germline-derived CDR1 and CDR2 are LNHNV and YYDKDF (reference sequence). This CDR3 is 14 amino acids long. The CDR3 bases are TGTGCCACCAGCAGAGATTCGATCACCCACGAGCAGTACTTC. Translated, it gives CATSRDSITHEQYF.

The chain links TRBV20-1 to TRBJ1-2, with D unresolved. The CDR3 has 15 residues. CDR1 and CDR2 from the germline V gene are DFQATT and SNEGSKA (reference sequence). V lost 3 bases, J lost 0 bases, and 14 bases lay in between. The CDR3 region has the DNA TGCAGTGCTAGTTCCACGTTTGGTGCTAACTATGGCTACACCTTC. It specifies CSASSTFGANYGYTF.

This rearrangement joins TRBV30 to TRBJ2-1; 10 nucleotides align to TRBD2. Germline CDR1 GTSNPN, CDR2 SVGIG (reference sequence). The CDR3 is 16 residues long. J gave up 4 bases and V 3 bases, and 9 bases lay outside the gene matches. DNA of the CDR3: TGTGCCTGGAGCCTCCCGGGACTAGCGTCTTACAATGAGCAGTTCTTC. It yields the protein CAWSLPGLASYNEQFF.

This clonotype was found a few times. The chain links TRBV4-1 to TRBJ2-5; D is undetermined. V was shortened by 0 bases and J by 11 bases, with 22 bases between the two germline ends. Germline V gene sequence: CDR1 MGHRA, CDR2 YSYEKL. This CDR3 is built from 16 residues. This chain's CDR3 is CASSQDRTAILGEQYF. The CDR3 DNA follows: TGCGCCAGCAGCCAAGATCGGACGGCTATCCTAGGAGAGCAGTACTTC.

This chain joins TRBV24-1 and TRBJ1-1; no clear D. Trimming removed 8 bases from V and 5 bases from J, with 14 bases in between. The CDR3 totals 13 residues. The germline CDR1 and CDR2 sequences are KGHDR and SFDVKD. In nucleotides, the CDR3 is TGTGCCACCACGGCCTCATCTGGTACTGAAGCTTTCTTT. Amino acid sequence: CATTASSGTEAFF.

This chain connects TRBV7-6 to TRBJ2-5; 9 positions agree with TRBD1. Germline V gene lookup returns CDR1 SGHVS and CDR2 FNYEAQ. CDR3 length equals 14 residues. The V gene end was trimmed by 5 bases and the J gene end by 3 bases; junction bases not matched to a gene: 4. For the CDR3, the DNA is TGTGCCAGCAGCCCAACAGGGGGCGAAGAGACCCAGTACTTC. It is translated as CASSPTGGEETQYF.

The V call is TRBV20-1, the J call TRBJ1-2; no clear D. Germline CDR1 is DFQATT and CDR2 is SNEGSKA (reference sequence). The CDR3 spans 15 residues. The V and J ends lost 0 bases and 8 bases respectively, with 19 bases between them. This chain's CDR3 is CSARERAGITRGYTF. For the CDR3, the DNA is TGCAGTGCTAGAGAAAGGGCAGGAATCACAAGGGGCTACACCTTC.

This rearrangement joins TRBV6-6 to TRBJ2-6, with D possibly being TRBD1 (6 bases). Germline CDR1 is MNHNY and CDR2 is SVGAGI (reference sequence). The V end lost 5 bases, the J end lost 0 bases, and 11 bases lay between the germline ends. The length of the CDR3 is 16 residues. The CDR3 coding sequence is TGTGCCAGCAGTCGGACAGAGGCCTCTGGGGCCAACGTCCTGACTTTC. As protein: CASSRTEASGANVLTF.

This clonotype was observed a few times. This chain links TRBV29-1 with TRBJ2-1; no clear D gene. The V and J ends lost 3 bases and 1 base respectively, with 10 bases between them. Germline CDR1 is SQVTM and CDR2 is ANQGSEA. The length of the CDR3 is 14 residues. In DNA form, the CDR3 reads TGCAGCGTTGACGGCATGAGGTCCTACAATGAGCAGTTCTTC. Residues: CSVDGMRSYNEQFF.

This clonotype came up a few times. The rearrangement joins TRBV5-1 to TRBJ1-2; weak D call: TRBD1 (5 bases). The V end was cut by 2 bases, the J end by 1 base, with 9 bases between. This CDR3 region has 14 residues. In germline, CDR1 is SGHRS, CDR2 YFSETQ. In DNA form, the CDR3 reads TGCGCCAGCAGCTTAATGACAGTTAACTATGGCTACACCTTC. Amino acid sequence: CASSLMTVNYGYTF.

This clonotype has ten or more counts. The genes are TRBV10-3 and TRBJ2-5; D could derive from TRBD1 or TRBD2 (5 bases each). Trimming removed 4 bases from V and 1 base from J, with 10 bases in between. The V gene's germline CDR1 is ENHRY and CDR2 SYGVKD. CDR3 length equals 14 residues. CDR3 in amino acids: CAISGSGAQETQYF. CDR3 nucleotide sequence: TGTGCCATCAGTGGCTCCGGGGCCCAAGAGACCCAGTACTTC.

The chain couples TRBV4-2 to TRBJ2-3, with D possibly being TRBD2 (6 bases). This CDR3 region has 15 residues. V lost 0 bases to trimming and J lost 1 base, with 8 bases between them. Germline-derived CDR1 and CDR2 are LGHNA and YNFKEQ. CDR3 residues: CASSQDTGGTDTQYF. The CDR3 DNA follows: TGTGCCAGCAGCCAAGATACGGGGGGCACAGATACGCAGTATTTT.

The chain is built from TRBV7-9 and TRBJ2-4; 9 nucleotides match TRBD1. There are 14 residues in the CDR3. The J segment lost 6 bases and the V segment lost 1 base, leaving 1 base of the junction unmatched. Germline CDR1 is SEHNR and CDR2 is FQNEAQ (reference sequence). This CDR3 reads CASSLGDRANIQYF. The CDR3, as DNA: TGTGCCAGCAGCTTAGGGGACAGGGCAAACATTCAGTACTTC.

This clonotype showed up just a few times. This chain connects TRBV5-1 to TRBJ1-1, with no clear D. In germline, CDR1 is SGHRS, CDR2 YFSETQ. This CDR3 has 13 residues. The V end was cut by 6 bases, the J end by 0 bases, with 9 bases between. The CDR3 sequence: CASKEDLNTEAFF. The DNA of the CDR3 is TGCGCCAGCAAGGAAGACTTGAACACTGAAGCTTTCTTT.

The rearrangement uses TRBV7-2 and TRBJ1-1, with D unclear. CDR3 size: 13 residues. V was cut by 4 bases and J by 1 base, with 7 bases left in between. Looked up from germline, CDR1 is SGHTA and CDR2 is FQGNSA. Here the CDR3 reads CASSSTRNTEAFF. The DNA for the CDR3 is TGTGCCAGCAGCTCTACGAGGAACACTGAAGCTTTCTTT.

V gene TRBV24-1 combines with J gene TRBJ2-3; D remains unclear. The CDR3 sequence is 16 residues long. Trimming shortened V by 4 bases and J by 1 base, and 14 bases separated the two germline ends. CDR1 is KGHDR, CDR2 SFDVKD, per germline. CDR3 loop: CATSDPKSLGTDTQYF. The CDR3 region has the DNA TGTGCCACCAGTGACCCCAAGTCTCTTGGCACAGATACGCAGTATTTT.

This clonotype appeared a few times. This chain joins TRBV13 and TRBJ1-1; 8 bases align to TRBD1. CDR3 length: 14 residues. The germline V gene has CDR1 PRHDT and CDR2 FYEKMQ (reference sequence). V gave up 5 bases and J gave up 1 base; unmatched junction bases: 3. In DNA, the CDR3 is TGTGCCAGCAGCCGACAGGGGACGAACACTGAAGCTTTCTTT. It is translated as CASSRQGTNTEAFF.

In its sample, this clonotype was seen a few times. V and J are TRBV20-1 and TRBJ1-2, with D perhaps matching TRBD1 (6 bases). V was clipped by 3 bases and J by 5 bases, with 10 bases between them. Germline V gene data show CDR1 as DFQATT and CDR2 as SNEGSKA (reference sequence). The CDR3 is made up of 12 amino acids. CDR3 DNA: TGCAGTGCTAGGGACAGCCCTTATGGCTACACCTTC. This sequence encodes CSARDSPYGYTF.

This clonotype was counted only a few times. The chain uses TRBV24-1 and TRBJ2-4; 7 nucleotides agree with TRBD1. The length of the CDR3 is 14 residues. The germline gives CDR1 KGHDR, CDR2 SFDVKD. The trim removed 4 bases at V and 5 bases at J, leaving 4 bases unmatched. CDR3 sequence (DNA): TGTGCCACCAGTGAGCCCGGGACAGAAAACATTCAGTACTTC. It encodes CATSEPGTENIQYF.

V and J are TRBV29-1 and TRBJ2-5; 8 bases fit TRBD2. The CDR3 is made up of 14 amino acids. CDR1 is SQVTM, CDR2 ANQGSEA, per germline. J gave up 0 bases and V 5 bases, and 5 bases lay outside the gene matches. In DNA form, the CDR3 reads TGCAGCGTTATTTGGCGGGGGGACCAAGAGACCCAGTACTTC. Translation: CSVIWRGDQETQYF.

The chain carries TRBV7-6 and TRBJ1-5, with D unresolved. The V gene lost 1 base and the J gene lost 4 bases, with 11 bases spanning the gap. This CDR3 region has 15 residues. The germline CDR1 and CDR2 sequences are SGHVS and FNYEAQ. Here the CDR3 DNA reads TGTGCCAGCAGCTTAGGTTGGGCGGGGAATCAGCCCCAGCATTTT. Translating it yields CASSLGWAGNQPQHF. The full variable domain, in which reference TRBV7-6 and TRBJ1-5 provide the parts outside the CDR3, is GAGVSQSPRYKVTKRGQDVALRCDPISGHVSLYWYRQALGQGPEFLTYFNYEAQQDKSGLPNDRFSAERPEGSISTLTIQRTEQRDSAMYRCASSLGWAGNQPQHFGDGTRLSIL.

The V gene is TRBV27, the J gene TRBJ1-5, with D possibly being TRBD1 (6 bases). Germline CDR1 and CDR2: MNHEY and SMNVEV (reference sequence). Trimming cost V 7 bases and J 6 bases, with 19 bases left between them. This CDR3 is built from 15 residues. CDR3 protein: CASTPVAGGGQPQHF. CDR3 DNA: TGTGCCAGCACTCCCGTCGCGGGGGGCGGTCAGCCCCAGCATTTT.

V and J are TRBV7-9 and TRBJ2-5; D assignment may be TRBD1 or TRBD2 (5 bases each). From germline, CDR1 is SEHNR and CDR2 FQNEAQ (reference sequence). This CDR3 is 15 amino acids long. Trimming cost V 1 base and J 1 base, with 10 bases left between them. Here the CDR3 DNA reads TGTGCCAGCAGCTTAGGTCCAGGGACCCAAGAGACCCAGTACTTC. It codes for CASSLGPGTQETQYF.